These 16 T cell receptor beta chains came from one sample sequenced in a study of CD8+CD57+ T cells in acquired aplastic anemia. Genomic DNA templated the TCR beta VDJ and CDR3 profiling. TCRdb used MiXCR to reprocess the reads, holding one entry per CDR3 protein. The data hold about 180,000 distinct CDR3 sequences, with roughly 50% observed a single time. In patients chosen for sequencing, flow cytometry had shown CD8+CD57+ cell expansion. Sequencing was carried out using sorted CD4+, CD8+, or CD8+CD57+ T cells (not recorded which) from PBMCs. The receptors here all came from a human donor with aplastic anemia.

The V and J genes are TRBV5-1 and TRBJ1-1, with D unclear. Trimming removed 4 bases at V and 4 bases at J, with 17 bases between. The germline V gene has CDR1 SGHRS and CDR2 YFSETQ. CDR3 size: 15 residues. The CDR3 reads CASSGRTGVGTEAFF. The CDR3 bases are TGCGCCAGCAGCGGACGGACGGGTGTTGGCACTGAAGCTTTCTTT.

This clonotype was picked up a small number of times. This chain connects TRBV4-2 to TRBJ2-7; maybe TRBD2 (6 bases). The CDR3 loop spans 15 amino acids. CDR1 is LGHNA, CDR2 YNFKEQ, per germline. Trimming took 1 base from V and 3 from J, leaving 13 bases between them. The CDR3 loop is CASSQGTGEVYEQYF. As DNA, the CDR3 is TGTGCCAGCAGCCAAGGGACGGGGGAAGTCTACGAGCAGTACTTC.

In regard to this clonotype: A much more abundant neighbour one base away suggests this may be a read error. The V gene is TRBV19, the J gene TRBJ1-6; D not resolved. Deletions cut 7 bases from V and 10 bases from J, with 14 bases between. The germline gives CDR1 LNHDA, CDR2 SQIVND (reference sequence). The CDR3 runs 13 residues. The CDR3 loop is CASNMGRQSPLHF. The CDR3 nucleotides read TGTGCCAGTAATATGGGGAGGCAATCACCCCTCCACTTT. Looking up the rest from reference TRBV19 and TRBJ1-6 gives the full variable domain: DGGITQSPKYLFRKEGQNVTLSCEQNLNHDAMYWYRQDPGQGLRLIYYSQIVNDFQKGDIAEGYSVSREKKESFPLTVTSAQKNPTAFYLCASNMGRQSPLHFGNGTRLTVT.

This clonotype occurred many times. The chain carries TRBV4-2 and TRBJ1-1; unclear D gene. V lost 1 base, J lost 10 bases, and 16 bases lay in between. Germline V CDR1 and CDR2: LGHNA, YNFKEQ. This CDR3 contains 14 residues. The CDR3 bases are TGTGCCAGCAGCCAAGCTGCAGCCGGGGATGTAGCTTTCTTT. This gives the protein CASSQAAAGDVAFF.

This clonotype appeared a few times. In DNA form, the CDR3 reads TGTGCCAGCAGCGTAGCTGTGAACACTGAAGCTTTCTTT. This translates into CASSVAVNTEAFF. The genes are TRBV9 and TRBJ1-1; D gene uncertain. Trimming removed 0 bases at V and 0 bases at J, with 3 bases between. The CDR3 is 13 residues long. The germline V gene encodes CDR1 SGDLS and CDR2 YYNGEE.

In its sample, this clonotype was seen many times. This sequence joins TRBV11-2 and TRBJ2-1; perhaps D is TRBD1 or TRBD2 (5 bases each). Germline V gene lookup returns CDR1 SGHAT and CDR2 FQNNGV. The CDR3 totals 13 residues. Trimming left V 0 bases short and J 9 bases short, with 9 bases between. CDR3 in DNA: TGTGCCAGCAGCTTAGAAAGTGGGGGTGAGCAGTTCTTC. Encoded protein: CASSLESGGEQFF.

The chain couples TRBV12-3 or TRBV12-4 to TRBJ2-1; 9 nucleotides agree with TRBD2. The CDR3 contains 18 residues. The ends lost 3 bases at V and 8 bases at J; junction bases unmatched: 17. Here the CDR3 reads CASSFPAGSGGRVDEQFF. CDR3 sequence (DNA): TGTGCCAGCAGTTTTCCCGCGGGAAGCGGGGGGCGGGTCGATGAGCAGTTCTTC.

The chain has TRBV7-8 and TRBJ2-2; D not certain. The V and J ends lost 4 bases and 8 bases respectively, with 17 bases between them. The V gene's germline CDR1 is SGHVS and CDR2 FQNEAQ. CDR3 length: 15 amino acids. This CDR3 is CASSSTLALSGELFF. As DNA, the CDR3 is TGTGCCAGCAGCTCCACCCTCGCGCTGTCTGGGGAGCTGTTTTTT.

This clonotype turned up a few times. The chain uses TRBV7-3 and TRBJ2-5; D is unclear. The ends were cut back, 5 bases at V and 0 bases at J, with 7 bases in the middle. CDR1 is SGHTA, CDR2 FQGTGA, per germline. The CDR3 runs to 13 residues. This CDR3 reads CASSREYQETQYF. The DNA for the CDR3 is TGTGCCAGCAGCCGAGAGTACCAAGAGACCCAGTACTTC.

Concerning this clonotype itself: Germline is not matched at one junction end, which may reflect a read error. The gene calls are TRBV6-5 and TRBJ1-2; D not resolved. The CDR3 is made up of 16 amino acids. The germline CDR1 and CDR2 sequences are MNHEY and SVGAGI. CDR3 DNA sequence: TGTGCCTGCAGTTACTCGAGCGAGGGCCCAGGCTCTGGCTACACCTTC. This translates into CACSYSSEGPGSGYTF.

The chain couples TRBV25-1 to TRBJ2-5; TRBD1 matches at 10 bases. The CDR3 covers 17 residues. Germline lookup yields CDR1 MGHDK and CDR2 SYGVNS. With 1 base clipped from V and 5 bases from J, the junction kept 10 bases outside the gene matches. The CDR3 DNA is TGTGCCAGCAGTGAATTAGGGACAGGGGCTCCGGGGGAGACCCAGTACTTC. Protein: CASSELGTGAPGETQYF.

The chain couples TRBV24-1 to TRBJ2-1; 10 bases are shared with TRBD1. Germline-derived CDR1 and CDR2 are KGHDR and SFDVKD. The CDR3 loop spans 15 amino acids. V was clipped by 1 base and J by 7 bases; unmatched bases: 3. Here the CDR3 reads CATSDLGTGANEQFF. The CDR3 nucleotides read TGTGCCACCAGTGATTTAGGGACAGGGGCGAATGAGCAGTTCTTC.

This chain uses TRBV19 with TRBJ1-1, with D maybe TRBD1 (6 bases). Trimming removed 7 bases at V and 5 bases at J, with 20 bases between. The CDR3 loop spans 15 amino acids. Germline V gene lookup returns CDR1 LNHDA and CDR2 SQIVND (reference sequence). CDR3 residues: CASTDGGGAWTEAFF. CDR3 bases: TGTGCCAGTACCGACGGGGGGGGGGCTTGGACTGAAGCTTTCTTT.

Concerning this clonotype itself: A much larger clone sits a single nucleotide away, making a read error possible. This chain uses TRBV11-1 with TRBJ1-5; 9 nucleotides agree with TRBD1. The ends lost 5 bases at V and 0 bases at J; junction bases unmatched: 5. The CDR3 extends over 16 amino acids. Germline V lookup: CDR1 SGHAT, CDR2 FQDESV (reference sequence). The CDR3 region has the DNA TGTGCCAGCAGCGACGGACAGGGGCCTAGCAATCAGCCCCAGCATTTT. Encoded protein: CASSDGQGPSNQPQHF.

The chain carries TRBV24-1 and TRBJ2-3; TRBD1 might be the D (5 bases). CDR3 length: 14 amino acids. Trimming stripped 9 bases from V and 1 base from J, with 13 bases between. Germline V gene data show CDR1 as KGHDR and CDR2 as SFDVKD. In DNA form, the CDR3 reads TGTGCCACCGCCGACCAGGGTGGCACAGATACGCAGTATTTT. As protein: CATADQGGTDTQYF.

V and J are TRBV4-1 and TRBJ1-1; 9 bases fit TRBD1. CDR1 is MGHRA, CDR2 YSYEKL, per germline. This CDR3 has 15 residues. With 0 bases clipped from V and 10 bases from J, the junction kept 9 bases outside the gene matches. The CDR3 protein is CASSQDRTGTGIAFF. The CDR3 DNA reads as TGCGCCAGCAGCCAAGATAGGACCGGGACAGGGATAGCTTTCTTT.